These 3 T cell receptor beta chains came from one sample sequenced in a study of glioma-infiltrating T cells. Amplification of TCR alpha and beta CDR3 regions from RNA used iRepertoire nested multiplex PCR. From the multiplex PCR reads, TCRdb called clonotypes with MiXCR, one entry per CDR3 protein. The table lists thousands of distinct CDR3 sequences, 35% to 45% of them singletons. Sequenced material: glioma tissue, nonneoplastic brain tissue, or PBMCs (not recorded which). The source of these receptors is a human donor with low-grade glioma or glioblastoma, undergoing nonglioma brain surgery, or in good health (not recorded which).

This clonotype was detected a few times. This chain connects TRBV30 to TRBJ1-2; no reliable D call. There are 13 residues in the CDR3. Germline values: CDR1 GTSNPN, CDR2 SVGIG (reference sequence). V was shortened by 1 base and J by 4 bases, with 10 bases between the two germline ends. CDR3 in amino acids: CAWSEIQFYGYTF. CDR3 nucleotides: TGTGCCTGGAGTGAAATACAGTTCTATGGCTACACCTTC.

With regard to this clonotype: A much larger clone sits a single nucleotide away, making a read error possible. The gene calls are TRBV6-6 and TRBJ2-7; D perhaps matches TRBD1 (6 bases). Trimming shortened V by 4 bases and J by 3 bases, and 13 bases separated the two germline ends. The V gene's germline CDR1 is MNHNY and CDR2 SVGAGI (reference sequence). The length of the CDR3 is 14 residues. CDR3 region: CASSCSDRNYEQYF. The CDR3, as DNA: TGTGCCAGCAGTTGCTCGGACAGAAACTACGAGCAGTACTTC.

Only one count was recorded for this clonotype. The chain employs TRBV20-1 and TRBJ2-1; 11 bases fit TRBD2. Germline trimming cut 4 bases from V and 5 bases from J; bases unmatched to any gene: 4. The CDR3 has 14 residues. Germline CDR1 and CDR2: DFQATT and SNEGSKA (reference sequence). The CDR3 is CSATTSGVDNEQFF. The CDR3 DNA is TGCAGTGCTACGACTAGCGGGGTGGACAATGAGCAGTTCTTC.